This T cell receptor (beta chain) was retrieved from a study of T cells in Graves' hyperthyroidism and ophthalmopathy. The CDR3 contains 16 residues. V was trimmed by 1 base and J by 4 bases, leaving 17 bases between them. This clonotype was counted ten times or more. It was RNA transcripts that yielded the amplified TCR beta CDR3 regions. An initial round of RT-PCR targeting the TCR CDR3 relied on the HTBI primer set. One entry per CDR3 protein results from TCRdb running MiXCR on the multiplex PCR reads. The repertoire holds 450,000 to 600,000 distinct CDR3 sequences, just under 20% seen once, with around 50% in the top ten.

This sequence was found in a man aged 40-49 years with Graves' ophthalmopathy. This chain joins TRBV12-3 or TRBV12-4 and TRBJ2-7; a weak D match, TRBD1 (6 bases). Sequenced material: blood. CDR3 loop: CASSLEVATGFYEQYF. The CDR3 coding sequence is TGTGCCAGCAGTTTAGAGGTTGCGACAGGTTTTTACGAGCAGTACTTC.